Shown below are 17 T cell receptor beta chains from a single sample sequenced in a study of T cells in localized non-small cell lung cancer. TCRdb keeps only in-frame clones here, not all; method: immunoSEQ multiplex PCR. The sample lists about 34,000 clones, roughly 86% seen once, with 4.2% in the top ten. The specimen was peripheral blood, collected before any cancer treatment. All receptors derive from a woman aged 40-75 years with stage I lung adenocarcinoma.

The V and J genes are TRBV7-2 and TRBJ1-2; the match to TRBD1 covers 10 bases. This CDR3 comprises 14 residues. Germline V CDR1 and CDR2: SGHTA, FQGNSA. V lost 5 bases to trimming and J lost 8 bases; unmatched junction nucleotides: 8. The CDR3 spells CASSDGQGGVGYTF. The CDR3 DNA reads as TGTGCCAGCAGCGACGGACAGGGGGGAGTAGGCTACACCTTC.

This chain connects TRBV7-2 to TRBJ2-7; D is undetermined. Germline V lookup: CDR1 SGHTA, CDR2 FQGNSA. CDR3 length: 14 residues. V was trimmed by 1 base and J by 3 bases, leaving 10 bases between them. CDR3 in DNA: TGTGCCAGCAGCTTAGTCTCTCAGAACTACGAGCAGTACTTC. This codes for CASSLVSQNYEQYF.

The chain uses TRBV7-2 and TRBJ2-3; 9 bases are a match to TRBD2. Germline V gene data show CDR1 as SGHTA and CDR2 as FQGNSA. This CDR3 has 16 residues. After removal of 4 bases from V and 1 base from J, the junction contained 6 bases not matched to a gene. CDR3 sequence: CASSSQRGARTDTQYF. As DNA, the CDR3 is TGTGCCAGCAGCTCGCAGCGGGGGGCCCGCACAGATACGCAGTATTTT.

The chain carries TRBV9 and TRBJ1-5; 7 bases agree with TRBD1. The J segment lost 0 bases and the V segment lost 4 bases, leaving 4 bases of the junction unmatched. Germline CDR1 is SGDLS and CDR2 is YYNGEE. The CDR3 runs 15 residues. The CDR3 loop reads CASSLTGYSNQPQHF. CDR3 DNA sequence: TGTGCCAGCAGCCTGACAGGGTATAGCAATCAGCCCCAGCATTTT.

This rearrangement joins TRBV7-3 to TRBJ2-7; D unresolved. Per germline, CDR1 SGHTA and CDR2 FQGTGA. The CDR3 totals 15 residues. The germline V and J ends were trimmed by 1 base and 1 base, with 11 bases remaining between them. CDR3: CASSLRSVTSYEQYF. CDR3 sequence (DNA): TGTGCCAGCAGCTTAAGGTCAGTTACATCCTACGAGCAGTACTTC.

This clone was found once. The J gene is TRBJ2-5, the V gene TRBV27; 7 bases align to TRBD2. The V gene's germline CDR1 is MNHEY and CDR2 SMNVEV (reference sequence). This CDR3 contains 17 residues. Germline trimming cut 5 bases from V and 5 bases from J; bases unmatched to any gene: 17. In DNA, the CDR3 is TGTGCCAGCAGTCGCCTGGGGGGGGAAGAGATTGGGGAGACCCAGTACTTC. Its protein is CASSRLGGEEIGETQYF.

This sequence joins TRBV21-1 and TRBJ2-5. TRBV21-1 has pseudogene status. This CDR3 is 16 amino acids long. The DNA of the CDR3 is TGTGCCAGCAGCGTCTTGGGACCTAACCCCCAAGAGACCCAGTACTTC. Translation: CASSVLGPNPQETQYF.

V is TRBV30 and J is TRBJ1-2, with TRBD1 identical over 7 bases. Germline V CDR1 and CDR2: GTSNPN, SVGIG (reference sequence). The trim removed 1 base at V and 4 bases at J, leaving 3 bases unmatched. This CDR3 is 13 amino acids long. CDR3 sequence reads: CAWSGGTAYGYTF. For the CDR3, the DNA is TGTGCCTGGAGTGGAGGGACAGCCTATGGCTACACCTTC.

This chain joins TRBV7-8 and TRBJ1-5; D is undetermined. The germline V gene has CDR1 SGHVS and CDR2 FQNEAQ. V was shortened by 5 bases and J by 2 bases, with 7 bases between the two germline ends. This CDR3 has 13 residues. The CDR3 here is CASSTDGNQPQHF. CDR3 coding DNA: TGTGCCAGCAGCACGGACGGCAATCAGCCCCAGCATTTT.

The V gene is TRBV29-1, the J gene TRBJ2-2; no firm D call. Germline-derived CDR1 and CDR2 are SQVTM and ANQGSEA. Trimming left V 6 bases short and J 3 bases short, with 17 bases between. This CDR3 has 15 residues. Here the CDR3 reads CSVPSRGSHTGELFF. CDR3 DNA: TGCAGCGTCCCCTCCCGAGGCTCCCACACCGGGGAGCTGTTTTTT.

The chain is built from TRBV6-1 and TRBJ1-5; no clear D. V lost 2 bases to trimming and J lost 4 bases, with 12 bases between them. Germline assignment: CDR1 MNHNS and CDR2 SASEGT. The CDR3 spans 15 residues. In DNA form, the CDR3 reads TGTGCCAGCAGTGAATTTTGGGAGAATAATCAGCCCCAGCATTTT. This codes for CASSEFWENNQPQHF.

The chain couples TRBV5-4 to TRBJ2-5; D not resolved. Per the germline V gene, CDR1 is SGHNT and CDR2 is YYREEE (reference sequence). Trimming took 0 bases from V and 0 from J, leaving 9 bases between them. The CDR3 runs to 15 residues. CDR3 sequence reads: CASSLDGTNQETQYF. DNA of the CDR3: TGTGCCAGCAGCTTGGACGGAACTAACCAAGAGACCCAGTACTTC.

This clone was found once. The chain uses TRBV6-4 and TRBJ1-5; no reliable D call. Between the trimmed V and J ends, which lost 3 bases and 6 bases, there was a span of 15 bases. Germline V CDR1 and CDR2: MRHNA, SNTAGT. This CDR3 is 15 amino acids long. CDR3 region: CASSEFGDGFQPQHF. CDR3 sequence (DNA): TGTGCCAGCAGTGAATTCGGGGATGGTTTTCAGCCCCAGCATTTT.

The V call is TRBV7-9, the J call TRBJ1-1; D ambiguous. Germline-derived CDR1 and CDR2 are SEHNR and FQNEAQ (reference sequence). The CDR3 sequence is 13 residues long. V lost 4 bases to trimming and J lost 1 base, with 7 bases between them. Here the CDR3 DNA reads TGTGCCAGCAGCTACACACGGAACACTGAAGCTTTCTTT. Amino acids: CASSYTRNTEAFF.

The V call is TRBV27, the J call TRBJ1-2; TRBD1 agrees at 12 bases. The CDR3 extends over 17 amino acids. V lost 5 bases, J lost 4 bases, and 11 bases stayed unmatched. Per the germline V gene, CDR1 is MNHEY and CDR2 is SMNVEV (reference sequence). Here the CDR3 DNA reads TGTGCCAGCAGTCCGGGACAGGGGGCTGCGCGTGGCTATGGCTACACCTTC. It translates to CASSPGQGAARGYGYTF.

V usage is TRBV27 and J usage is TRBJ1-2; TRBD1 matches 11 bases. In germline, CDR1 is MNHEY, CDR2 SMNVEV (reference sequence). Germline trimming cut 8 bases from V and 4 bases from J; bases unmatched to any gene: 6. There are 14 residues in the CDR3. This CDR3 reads CASYPGQGVYGYTF. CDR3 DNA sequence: TGTGCCAGCTACCCGGGACAGGGGGTCTATGGCTACACCTTC.

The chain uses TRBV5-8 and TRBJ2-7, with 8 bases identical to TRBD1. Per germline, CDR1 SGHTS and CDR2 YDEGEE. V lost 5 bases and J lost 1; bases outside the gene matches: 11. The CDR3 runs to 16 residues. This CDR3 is CASRRVTGVASYEQYF. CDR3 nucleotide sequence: TGTGCCAGCAGACGTGTGACAGGGGTCGCGTCCTACGAGCAGTACTTC.